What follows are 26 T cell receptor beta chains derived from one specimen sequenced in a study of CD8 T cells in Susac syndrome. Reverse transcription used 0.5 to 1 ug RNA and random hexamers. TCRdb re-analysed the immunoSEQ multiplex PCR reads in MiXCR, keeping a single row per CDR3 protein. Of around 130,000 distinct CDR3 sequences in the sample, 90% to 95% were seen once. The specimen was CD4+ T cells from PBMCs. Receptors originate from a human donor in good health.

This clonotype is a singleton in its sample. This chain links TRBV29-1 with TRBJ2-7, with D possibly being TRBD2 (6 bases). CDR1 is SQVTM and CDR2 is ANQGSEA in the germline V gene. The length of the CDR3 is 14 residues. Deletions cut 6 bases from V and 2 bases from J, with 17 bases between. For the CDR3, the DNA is TGCAGCGTGACTCCGTTCGGAGGGACCTACGAGCAGTACTTC. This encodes CSVTPFGGTYEQYF.

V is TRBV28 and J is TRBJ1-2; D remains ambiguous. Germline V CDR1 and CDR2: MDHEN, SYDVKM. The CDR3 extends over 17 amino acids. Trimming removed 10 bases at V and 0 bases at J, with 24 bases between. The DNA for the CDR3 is TGTGCCACCCCGTCCATCCCGTCCCTGCCCTCTAACTATGGCTACACCTTC. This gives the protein CATPSIPSLPSNYGYTF.

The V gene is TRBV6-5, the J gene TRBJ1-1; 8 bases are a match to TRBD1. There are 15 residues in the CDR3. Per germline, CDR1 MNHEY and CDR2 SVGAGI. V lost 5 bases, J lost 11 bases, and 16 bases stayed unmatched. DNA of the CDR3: TGTGCCAGCAGTGGGTCCGGGACAGGTTCCGTTCGGGCTTTCTTT. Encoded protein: CASSGSGTGSVRAFF.

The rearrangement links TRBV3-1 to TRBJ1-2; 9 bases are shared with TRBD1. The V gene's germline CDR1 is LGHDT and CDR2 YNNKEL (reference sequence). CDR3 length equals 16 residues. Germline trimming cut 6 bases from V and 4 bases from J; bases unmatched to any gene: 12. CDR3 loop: CASSPINTGGRYGYTF. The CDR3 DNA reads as TGTGCCAGCAGTCCTATTAATACAGGGGGCCGCTATGGCTACACCTTC.

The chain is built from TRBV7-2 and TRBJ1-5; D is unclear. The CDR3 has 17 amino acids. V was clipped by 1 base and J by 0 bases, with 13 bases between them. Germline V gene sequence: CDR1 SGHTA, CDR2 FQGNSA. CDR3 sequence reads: CASSLEYGSYSNQPQHF. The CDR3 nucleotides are TGTGCCAGCAGCTTAGAGTACGGCAGCTATAGCAATCAGCCCCAGCATTTT.

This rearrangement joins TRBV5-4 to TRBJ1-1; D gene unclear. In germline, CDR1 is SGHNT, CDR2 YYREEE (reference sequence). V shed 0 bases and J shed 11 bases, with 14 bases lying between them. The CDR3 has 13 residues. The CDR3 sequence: CASSLARGREAFF. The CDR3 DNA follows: TGTGCCAGCAGCTTGGCCCGCGGCCGGGAGGCTTTCTTT.

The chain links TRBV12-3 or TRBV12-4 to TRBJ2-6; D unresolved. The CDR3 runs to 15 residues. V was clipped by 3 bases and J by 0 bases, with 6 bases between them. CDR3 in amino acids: CASSFYPSGANVLTF. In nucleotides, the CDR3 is TGTGCCAGCAGTTTTTACCCCTCTGGGGCCAACGTCCTGACTTTC.

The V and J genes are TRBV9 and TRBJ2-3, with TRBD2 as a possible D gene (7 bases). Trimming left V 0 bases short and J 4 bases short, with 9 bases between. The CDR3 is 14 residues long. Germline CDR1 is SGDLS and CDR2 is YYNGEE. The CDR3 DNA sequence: TGTGCCAGCAGCGTAGGAGGGGGGGCAGATACGCAGTATTTT. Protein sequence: CASSVGGGADTQYF.

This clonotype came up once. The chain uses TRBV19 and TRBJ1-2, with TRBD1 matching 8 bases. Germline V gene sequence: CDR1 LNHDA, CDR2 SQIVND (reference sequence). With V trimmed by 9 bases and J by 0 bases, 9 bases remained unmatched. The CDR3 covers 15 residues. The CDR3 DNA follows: TGTGCCAGCCGCACGACAGGGGTCCCTAACTATGGCTACACCTTC. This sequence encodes CASRTTGVPNYGYTF.

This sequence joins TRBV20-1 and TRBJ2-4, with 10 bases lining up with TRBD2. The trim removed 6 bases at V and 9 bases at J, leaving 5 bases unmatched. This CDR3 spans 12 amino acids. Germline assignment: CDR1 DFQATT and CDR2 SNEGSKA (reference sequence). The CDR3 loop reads CSARRLAGIQYF. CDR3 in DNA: TGCAGTGCCAGAAGACTAGCGGGCATTCAGTACTTC.

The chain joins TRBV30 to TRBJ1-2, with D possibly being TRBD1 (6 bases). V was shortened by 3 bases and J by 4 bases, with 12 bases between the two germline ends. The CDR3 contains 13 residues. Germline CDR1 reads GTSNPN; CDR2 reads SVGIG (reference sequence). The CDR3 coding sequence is TGTGCCTGGAGGTCCACAGGGAGCTATGGCTACACCTTC. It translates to CAWRSTGSYGYTF.

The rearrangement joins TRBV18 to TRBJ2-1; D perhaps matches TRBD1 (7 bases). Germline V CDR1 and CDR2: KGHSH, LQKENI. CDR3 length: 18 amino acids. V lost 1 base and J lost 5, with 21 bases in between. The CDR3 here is CASSPLGGQYQTNNEQFF. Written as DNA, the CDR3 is TGTGCCAGCTCACCACTCGGGGGACAGTATCAAACAAACAATGAGCAGTTCTTC.

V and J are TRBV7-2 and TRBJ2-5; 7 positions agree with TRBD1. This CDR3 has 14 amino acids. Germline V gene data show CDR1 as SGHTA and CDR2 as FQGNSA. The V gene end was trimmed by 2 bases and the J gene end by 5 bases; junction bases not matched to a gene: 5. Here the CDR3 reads CASSLRGRLETQYF. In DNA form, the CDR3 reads TGTGCCAGCAGCTTAAGGGGGCGATTGGAGACCCAGTACTTC.

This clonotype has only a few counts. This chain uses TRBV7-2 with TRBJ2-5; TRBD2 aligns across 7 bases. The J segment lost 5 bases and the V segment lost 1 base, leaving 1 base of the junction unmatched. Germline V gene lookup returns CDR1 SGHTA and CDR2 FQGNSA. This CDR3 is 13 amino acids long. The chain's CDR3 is CASSLGLAETQYF. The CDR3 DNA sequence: TGTGCCAGCAGCTTAGGACTAGCTGAGACCCAGTACTTC.

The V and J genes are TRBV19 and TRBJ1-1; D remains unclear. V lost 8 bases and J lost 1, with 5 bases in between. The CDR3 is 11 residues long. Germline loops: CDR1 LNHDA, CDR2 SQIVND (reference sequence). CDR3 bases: TGTGCCAGTCGACGGAACACTGAAGCTTTCTTT. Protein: CASRRNTEAFF.

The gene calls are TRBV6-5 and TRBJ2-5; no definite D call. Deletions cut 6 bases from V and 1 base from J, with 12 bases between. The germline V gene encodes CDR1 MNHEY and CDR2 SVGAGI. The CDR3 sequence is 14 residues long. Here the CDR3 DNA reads TGTGCCAGCAGACCCGGAGCGATCCAAGAGACCCAGTACTTC. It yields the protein CASRPGAIQETQYF.

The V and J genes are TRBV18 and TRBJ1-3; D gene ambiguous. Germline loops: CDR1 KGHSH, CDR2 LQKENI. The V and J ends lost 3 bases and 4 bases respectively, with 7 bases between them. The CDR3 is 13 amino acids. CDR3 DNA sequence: TGTGCCAGCTCACCCGGCGGGGGAAACACCATATATTTT. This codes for CASSPGGGNTIYF.

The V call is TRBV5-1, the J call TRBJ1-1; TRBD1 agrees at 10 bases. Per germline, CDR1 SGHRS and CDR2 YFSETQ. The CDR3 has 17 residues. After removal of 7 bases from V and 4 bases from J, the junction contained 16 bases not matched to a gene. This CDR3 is CASRGQGLVVGGTEAFF. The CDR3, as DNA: TGCGCCAGCCGGGGACAGGGGCTCGTCGTGGGAGGCACTGAAGCTTTCTTT.

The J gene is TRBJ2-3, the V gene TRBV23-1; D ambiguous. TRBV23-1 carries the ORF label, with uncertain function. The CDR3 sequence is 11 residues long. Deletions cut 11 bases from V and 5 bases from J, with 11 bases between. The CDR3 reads CARDPGDTQYF. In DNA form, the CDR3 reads TGCGCCCGCGACCCGGGAGATACGCAGTATTTT.

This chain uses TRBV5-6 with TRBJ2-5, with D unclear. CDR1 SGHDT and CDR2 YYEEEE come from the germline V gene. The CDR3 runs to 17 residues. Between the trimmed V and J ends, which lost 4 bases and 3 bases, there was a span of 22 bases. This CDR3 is CASSLFRPSRGKETQYF. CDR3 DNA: TGTGCCAGCAGCCTCTTCCGTCCGTCTAGAGGCAAAGAGACCCAGTACTTC.

CDR3 coding DNA: TGTGCCAGCAGCCCGTCGACCCAGTACTTC. The encoded protein is CASSPSTQYF. The chain couples TRBV7-4 to TRBJ2-5, with D unresolved. The ends were cut back, 5 bases at V and 7 bases at J, with 5 bases in the middle. Germline V gene sequence: CDR1 SGHVT, CDR2 SQSDAQ. The CDR3 totals 10 residues.

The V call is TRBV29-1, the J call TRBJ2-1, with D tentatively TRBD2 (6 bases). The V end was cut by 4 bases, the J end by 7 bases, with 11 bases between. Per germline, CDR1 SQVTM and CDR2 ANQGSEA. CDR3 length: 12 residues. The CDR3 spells CSVGLVRNEQFF. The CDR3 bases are TGCAGCGTTGGACTAGTACGGAATGAGCAGTTCTTC.

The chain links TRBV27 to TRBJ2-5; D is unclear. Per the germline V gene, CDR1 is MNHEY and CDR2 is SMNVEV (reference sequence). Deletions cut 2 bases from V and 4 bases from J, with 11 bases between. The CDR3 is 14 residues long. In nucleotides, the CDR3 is TGTGCCAGCAGTTTACTGTCTGCCAGAGAGACCCAGTACTTC. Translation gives CASSLLSARETQYF.

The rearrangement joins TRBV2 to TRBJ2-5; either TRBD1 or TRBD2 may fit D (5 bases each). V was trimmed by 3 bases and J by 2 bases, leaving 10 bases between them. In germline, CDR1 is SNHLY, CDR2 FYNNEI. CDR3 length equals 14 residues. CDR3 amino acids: CASSEGTLQETQYF. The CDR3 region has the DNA TGTGCCAGCAGTGAGGGGACGCTACAAGAGACCCAGTACTTC.

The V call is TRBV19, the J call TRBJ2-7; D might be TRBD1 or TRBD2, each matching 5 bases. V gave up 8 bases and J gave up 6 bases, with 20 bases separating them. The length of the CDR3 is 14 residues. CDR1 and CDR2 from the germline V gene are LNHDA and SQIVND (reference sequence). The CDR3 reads CASQFQGAGGEQYF. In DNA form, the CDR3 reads TGTGCCAGTCAATTTCAGGGAGCAGGTGGCGAGCAGTACTTC.

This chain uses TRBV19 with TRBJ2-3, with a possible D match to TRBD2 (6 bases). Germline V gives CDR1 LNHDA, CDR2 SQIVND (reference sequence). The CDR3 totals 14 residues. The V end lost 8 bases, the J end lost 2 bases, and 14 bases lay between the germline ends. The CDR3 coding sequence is TGTGCCAGTCGGGGAGCGGGCCTCACAGATACGCAGTATTTT. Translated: CASRGAGLTDTQYF.